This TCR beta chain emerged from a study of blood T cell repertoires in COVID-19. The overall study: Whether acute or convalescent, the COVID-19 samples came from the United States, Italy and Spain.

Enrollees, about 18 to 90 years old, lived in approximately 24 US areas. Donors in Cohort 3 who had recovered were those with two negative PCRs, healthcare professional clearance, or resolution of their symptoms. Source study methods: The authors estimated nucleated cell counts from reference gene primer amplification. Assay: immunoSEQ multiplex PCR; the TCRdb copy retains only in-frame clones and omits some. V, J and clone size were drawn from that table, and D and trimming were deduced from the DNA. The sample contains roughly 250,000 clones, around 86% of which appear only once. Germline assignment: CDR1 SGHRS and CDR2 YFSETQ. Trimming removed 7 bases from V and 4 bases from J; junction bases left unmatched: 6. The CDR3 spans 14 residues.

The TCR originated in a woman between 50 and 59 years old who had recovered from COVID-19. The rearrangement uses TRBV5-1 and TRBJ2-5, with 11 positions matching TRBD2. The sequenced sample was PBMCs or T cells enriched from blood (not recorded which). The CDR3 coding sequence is TGCGCCAGCTCCACTAGCGGGAGTACAGAGACCCAGTACTTC. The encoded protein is CASSTSGSTETQYF.